This entry describes one TCR beta chain. Its antigen is unknown. Trimming removed 1 base at V and 1 base at J, with 7 bases between. The CDR3 totals 14 residues. Germline V gene sequence: CDR1 MDHEN, CDR2 SYDVKM. The PCR contained 60 Vbeta and 13 Jbeta primers. Produced via immunoSEQ multiplex PCR; TCRdb's table is partial and in-frame only. The table records about 160,000 clones, around 90% of them present only once. This sample is drawn from a study of cytomegalovirus exposure and HLA in healthy donors. Study-level points and caveats: Some V segments, including TRBV6-2 and TRBV6-3, were excluded as indistinguishable.

This receptor was identified in a woman aged 30 to 39 in good health and CMV-seronegative. V usage is TRBV28 and J usage is TRBJ1-1, with D unclear. Material: PBMCs. The CDR3 loop is CASSLLGGNTEAFF. The CDR3 region has the DNA TGTGCCAGCAGTTTATTGGGAGGGAACACTGAAGCTTTCTTT.